This TCR beta chain was sequenced during a study of shared clonotypes between healthy human individuals. CDR1 and CDR2 from the germline V gene are GTSNPN and SVGIG (reference sequence). The junction had 7 bases not matched to a gene; V was cut back by 2 bases and J by 7 bases. The CDR3 has 15 amino acids. Only in-frame clones appear in the TCRdb table, and some are missing; sequencing was by immunoSEQ multiplex PCR. The sample includes 1,400,000 or so clones, 98% to 99% of them seen just once. The sequence derives from a man younger than 40 in good health. The chain employs TRBV30 and TRBJ1-5; 11 bases agree with TRBD1. The sequenced material came from naive CD4+ T cells sorted from blood. The subset: CD45RA+ positively selected. The CDR3 nucleotides read TGTGCCTGGAGTACGGGACAGGGGGGAGGACAGCCCCAGCATTTT. Protein: CAWSTGQGGGQPQHF.